The sequence of this T cell receptor (beta chain) was determined in a study of blood T cell repertoires in COVID-19. Clones were read by immunoSEQ multiplex PCR, and TCRdb kept only the in-frame ones, dropping some. Among 230,000 or so clones listed, roughly 85% were seen once. V was cut by 2 bases and J by 2 bases, with 7 bases left in between. CDR3 length: 14 amino acids. Germline lookup yields CDR1 MGHRA and CDR2 YSYEKL. Source material: PBMCs or T cells enriched from blood (not recorded which). The genes are TRBV4-1 and TRBJ2-1; D is uncertain. This receptor was taken from a woman aged 45-65 years who had been exposed to COVID-19. The CDR3 bases are TGCGCCAGCAGCCAATCTACGACCTACAATGAGCAGTTCTTC. Protein: CASSQSTTYNEQFF.